Listed below are T cell receptor beta chains from one sample, sequenced in a study of blood T cells in healthy people across ages. TCRdb re-derived calls from the 5' RACE reads in MiXCR, one entry per CDR3 protein. This sample has 550,000 to 750,000 distinct CDR3 sequences, with under 25% found just once. Sequencing used blood. These TCRs come from a man aged 70 or older in good health. CDR3s include the opening cysteine and the closing phenylalanine or tryptophan. D genes are given only for firm matches. A row's size may be missing; if present it is once, few, many or a size class.

J	D	size	V	CDR3	DNA
TRBJ2-7	NA	few	TRBV6-2/TRBV6-3	CASSYVDYEQYF	TGTGCCAGCAGTTACGTTGACTACGAGCAGTACTTC
TRBJ2-5	NA	few	TRBV5-1	CASSPSPGRSQETQYF	TGCGCCAGCAGCCCCAGCCCGGGACGGTCCCAAGAGACCCAGTACTTC
TRBJ1-2	TRBD1	NA	TRBV28	CASRTDRTEFYGYTF	TGTGCCAGCAGGACGGACAGGACGGAATTCTATGGCTACACCTTC
TRBJ2-1	NA	NA	TRBV10-3	CATSDTGQDEQFF	TGTGCCACCAGTGATACAGGGCAGGATGAGCAGTTCTTC
TRBJ2-7	TRBD1	NA	TRBV27	CASSLSGQVRAYEQYF	TGTGCCAGCAGTTTATCGGGACAGGTGAGGGCCTACGAGCAGTACTTC
TRBJ2-5	TRBD1	NA	TRBV10-3	CAINWDRDWEQYF	TGTGCCATCAACTGGGACAGGGACTGGGAGCAGTACTTC
TRBJ1-3	NA	NA	TRBV5-1	CASSSGHQNSGNTIYF	TGCGCCAGCAGCTCGGGACATCAGAACTCTGGAAACACCATATATTTT
TRBJ2-5	NA	few	TRBV11-2	CASSPNEATRGQEQYF	TGTGCCAGCAGCCCGAATGAAGCGACTAGAGGGCAGGAGCAGTACTTC
TRBJ1-2	TRBD1	few	TRBV20-1	CSPGGPANYGYTF	TGCAGTCCAGGGGGCCCAGCTAACTATGGCTACACCTTC
TRBJ2-7	NA	few	TRBV4-1	CASSQDPTYEQYF	TGCGCCAGCAGCCAAGATCCTACGTACGAGCAGTACTTC
TRBJ2-1	TRBD2	NA	TRBV20-1	CSARGIAGYNEQFF	TGCAGTGCTAGGGGAATAGCGGGGTACAATGAGCAGTTCTTC
TRBJ2-7	NA	NA	TRBV12-3/TRBV12-4	CASSLALGEEQYF	TGTGCCAGCAGTTTAGCGCTCGGGGAGGAGCAGTACTTC
TRBJ1-3	NA	few	TRBV12-3/TRBV12-4	CASSEDLFSGNTIYF	TGTGCCAGCAGTGAGGACCTATTCTCTGGAAACACCATATATTTT
TRBJ2-5	NA	few	TRBV7-9	CASSPGQTLQETQYF	TGTGCCAGCAGCCCCGGACAAACCCTCCAAGAGACCCAGTACTTC
TRBJ2-7	NA	NA	TRBV11-3	CASSPEWMNEQYF	TGTGCCAGCAGCCCCGAATGGATGAACGAGCAGTACTTC
TRBJ1-1	TRBD1	NA	TRBV5-1	CASSLFPGQGGTEAFF	TGCGCCAGCAGCTTGTTTCCGGGACAGGGGGGCACTGAAGCTTTCTTT
TRBJ2-1	NA	few	TRBV3-1	CASSQVYRLSSYNEQFF	TGTGCCAGCAGCCAAGTTTACCGATTAAGCTCCTACAATGAGCAGTTCTTC